The T cell receptor beta chain described here comes from a study of CD8 T cells in Susac syndrome. The CDR3 is 13 amino acids. CDR1 and CDR2 from the germline V gene are SEHNR and FQNEAQ (reference sequence). The trim removed 8 bases at V and 7 bases at J, leaving 10 bases unmatched. Reverse transcription used about 0.45 to 1 ug RNA and random hexamers. TCRdb processed the immunoSEQ multiplex PCR reads anew with MiXCR; each CDR3 protein has one entry. The data show fewer than 200,000 distinct CDR3 sequences, approximately 94% seen once. The gene calls are TRBV7-9 and TRBJ2-5; the match to TRBD1 covers 7 bases. Sequenced input: CD4+ T cells from PBMCs. This TCR came from a human donor in good health. CDR3 bases: TGTGCCAGCCGAGAGGGGGCAGGACGGACCCAGTACTTC. Encoded protein: CASREGAGRTQYF.